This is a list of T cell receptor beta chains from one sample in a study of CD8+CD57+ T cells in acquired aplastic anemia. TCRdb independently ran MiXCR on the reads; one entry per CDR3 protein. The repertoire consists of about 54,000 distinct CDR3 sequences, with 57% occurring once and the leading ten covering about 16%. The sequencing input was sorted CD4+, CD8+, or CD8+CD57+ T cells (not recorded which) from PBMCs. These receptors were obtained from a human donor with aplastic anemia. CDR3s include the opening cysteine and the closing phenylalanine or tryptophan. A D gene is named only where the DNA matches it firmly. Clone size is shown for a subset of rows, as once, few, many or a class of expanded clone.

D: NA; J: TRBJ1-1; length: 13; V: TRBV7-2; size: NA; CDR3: CASSFTEGTEAFF; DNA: TGTGCCAGCAGCTTTACCGAGGGCACTGAAGCTTTCTTT
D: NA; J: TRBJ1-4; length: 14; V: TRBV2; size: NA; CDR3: CASSGGTTSEKLFF; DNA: TGTGCCAGCAGTGGCGGGACCACCAGTGAAAAACTGTTTTTT
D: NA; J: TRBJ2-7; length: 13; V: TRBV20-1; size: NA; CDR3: CSAPPPCSYEQYF; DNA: TGCAGTGCCCCACCTCCGTGCTCCTACGAGCAGTACTTC
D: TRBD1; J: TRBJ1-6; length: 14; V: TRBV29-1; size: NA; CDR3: CSVAVRGNNSPLHF; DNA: TGCAGCGTTGCGGTCAGGGGGAATAATTCACCCCTCCACTTT
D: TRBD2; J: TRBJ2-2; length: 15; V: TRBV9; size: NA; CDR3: CASRASGREAGELFF; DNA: TGTGCCAGCAGAGCTAGCGGGAGGGAGGCCGGGGAGCTGTTTTTT
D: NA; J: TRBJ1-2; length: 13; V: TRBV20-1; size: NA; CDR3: CSAGRGGGYGYTF; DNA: TGCAGTGCTGGGAGGGGGGGTGGTTATGGCTACACCTTC
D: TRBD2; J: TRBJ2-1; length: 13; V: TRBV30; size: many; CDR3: CAWSIWGGNEQFF; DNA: TGTGCCTGGAGTATTTGGGGGGGGAATGAGCAGTTCTTC
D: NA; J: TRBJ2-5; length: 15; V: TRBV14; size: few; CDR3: CASSQDVWIQETQYF; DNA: TGTGCCAGCAGCCAAGATGTCTGGATTCAAGAGACCCAGTACTTC
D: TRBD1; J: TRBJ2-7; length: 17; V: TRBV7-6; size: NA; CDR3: CASSSQDRGQQPYEQYF; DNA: TGTGCCAGCAGCTCACAAGACAGGGGCCAACAGCCCTACGAGCAGTACTTC
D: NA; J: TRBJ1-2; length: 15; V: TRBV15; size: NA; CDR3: CATSREGKANYGYTF; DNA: TGTGCCACCAGCAGGGAAGGGAAAGCTAACTATGGCTACACCTTC
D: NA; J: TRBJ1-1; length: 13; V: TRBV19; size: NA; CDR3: CASSLLGVTEAFF; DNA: TGTGCCAGTAGCCTTTTGGGGGTGACTGAAGCTTTCTTT
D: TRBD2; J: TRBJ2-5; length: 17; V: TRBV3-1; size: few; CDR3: CAISQGVLAGYQETQYF; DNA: TGTGCCATCAGCCAAGGGGTTCTAGCGGGGTACCAAGAGACCCAGTACTTC
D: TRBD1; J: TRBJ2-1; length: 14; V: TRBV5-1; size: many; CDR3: CASSSRTGGDEQFF; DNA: TGCGCCAGCAGCTCCCGGACAGGGGGGGATGAGCAGTTCTTC
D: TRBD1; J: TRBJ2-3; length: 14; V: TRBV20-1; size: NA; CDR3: CSARGTGATDTQYF; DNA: TGCAGTGCTAGAGGGACAGGGGCCACAGATACGCAGTATTTT
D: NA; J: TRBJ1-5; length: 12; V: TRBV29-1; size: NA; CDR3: CSVVWGNQPQHF; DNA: TGCAGCGTTGTCTGGGGAAATCAGCCCCAGCATTTT
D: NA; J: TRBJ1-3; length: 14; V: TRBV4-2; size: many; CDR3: CASSQDISGNTIYF; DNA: TGTGCCAGCAGCCAGGACATCTCTGGAAACACCATATATTTT
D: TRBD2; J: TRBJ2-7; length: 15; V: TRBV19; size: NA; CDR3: CASSSSGRGSYEQYF; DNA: TGTGCCAGTAGCAGTAGCGGGAGAGGTTCCTACGAGCAGTACTTC
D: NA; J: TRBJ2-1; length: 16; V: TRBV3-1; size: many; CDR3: CASSQVFSPSYNEQFF; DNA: TGTGCCAGCAGCCAAGTTTTTAGCCCATCCTACAATGAGCAGTTCTTC
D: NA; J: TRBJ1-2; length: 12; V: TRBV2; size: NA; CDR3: CASRVLQSGYTF; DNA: TGTGCCAGTCGAGTTCTACAGTCTGGCTACACCTTC
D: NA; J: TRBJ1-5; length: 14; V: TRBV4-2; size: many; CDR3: CASSQDLGGQPQHF; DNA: TGTGCCAGCAGCCAAGATTTGGGGGGGCAGCCCCAGCATTTT